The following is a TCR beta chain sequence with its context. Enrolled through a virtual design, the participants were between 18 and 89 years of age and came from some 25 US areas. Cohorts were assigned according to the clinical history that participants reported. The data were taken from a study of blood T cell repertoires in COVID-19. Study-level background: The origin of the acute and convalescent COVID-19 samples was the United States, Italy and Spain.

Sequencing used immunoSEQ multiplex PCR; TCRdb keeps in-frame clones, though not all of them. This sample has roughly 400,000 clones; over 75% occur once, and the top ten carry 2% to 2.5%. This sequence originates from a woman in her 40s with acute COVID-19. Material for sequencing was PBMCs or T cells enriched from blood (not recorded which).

This chain's CDR3 is CATSRDRNRDEQYF. In nucleotides, the CDR3 is TGTGCCACCAGCAGAGATCGTAACAGGGACGAGCAGTACTTC. The V call is TRBV15, the J call TRBJ2-7, with D maybe TRBD1 (6 bases). The ends were cut back, 0 bases at V and 5 bases at J, with 11 bases in the middle. CDR1 and CDR2 from the germline V gene are LNHNV and YYDKDF (reference sequence). CDR3 length: 14 amino acids.